Shown below are 20 T cell receptor beta chains from a single sample sequenced in a study of T cell repertoires in cytomegalovirus infection. These receptors lack a known antigen. TCRdb re-derived calls from the reads in MiXCR, one entry per CDR3 protein. Here the sample spans just under 500,000 distinct CDR3 sequences, roughly a third being singletons. The sequenced sample was cultured PBMCs, obtained from culture after CMV antigen stimulation. The receptors originated from a human donor in good health (CMV status not recorded). Some clones in this sample may be carry-over from other donors' samples.

V and J are TRBV28 and TRBJ2-7; D possibly corresponds to TRBD2 (7 bases). Germline V CDR1 and CDR2: MDHEN, SYDVKM. The CDR3 loop spans 12 amino acids. With 5 bases removed from V and 9 bases from J, the gap between germline ends came to 14 bases. The CDR3 nucleotides are TGTGCCAGCAGTACCGGACGGGGGGCGCAGTACGTC. The encoded protein is CASSTGRGAQYV.

The chain is built from TRBV6-6 and TRBJ2-7, with 7 bases lining up with TRBD2. V trimming: 6 bases; J trimming: 3 bases; junction bases outside the gene matches: 5. The CDR3 consists of 13 residues. In germline, CDR1 is MNHNY, CDR2 SVGAGI (reference sequence). The CDR3 DNA follows: TGTGCCAGCAGCAAGACTAGCTTCTACGAGCAGTACTTC. Its translation: CASSKTSFYEQYF.

The chain employs TRBV4-3 and TRBJ2-5; 12 bases are shared with TRBD2. The CDR3 has 18 residues. V was clipped by 1 base and J by 5 bases; unmatched bases: 11. Germline V gene data show CDR1 as LGHNA and CDR2 as YSLEER. The CDR3: CASSQVELGLAGRETQYF. The CDR3 DNA reads TGCGCCAGCAGCCAAGTTGAGCTGGGACTAGCGGGTCGGGAGACCCAGTACTTC.

The chain has TRBV20-1 and TRBJ2-3, with 9 bases fitting TRBD2. In germline, CDR1 is DFQATT, CDR2 SNEGSKA (reference sequence). The trim removed 0 bases at V and 5 bases at J, leaving 18 bases unmatched. The CDR3 has 19 residues. CDR3 loop: CSARDQASGAFIKKDTQYF. Here the CDR3 DNA reads TGCAGTGCTAGAGATCAGGCTAGCGGGGCTTTCATTAAAAAAGATACGCAGTATTTT.

The chain is built from TRBV25-1 and TRBJ2-3; TRBD2 might be the D (6 bases). Germline V CDR1 and CDR2: MGHDK, SYGVNS. Trimming shortened V by 6 bases and J by 4 bases, and 14 bases separated the two germline ends. The CDR3 length is 14 residues. In DNA form, the CDR3 reads TGTGCCAGCAGCCCCCCGCGGGAACCAGATACGCAGTATTTT. Protein sequence: CASSPPREPDTQYF. Full variable domain (missing parts from reference TRBV25-1 and TRBJ2-3): EADIYQTPRYLVIGTGKKITLECSQTMGHDKMYWYQQDPGMELHLIHYSYGVNSTEKGDLSSESTVSRIRTEHFPLTLESARPSHTSQYLCASSPPREPDTQYFGPGTRLTVL.

V is TRBV7-2 and J is TRBJ2-3; 11 bases are shared with TRBD2. This CDR3 contains 17 residues. Trimming removed 5 bases from V and 2 bases from J; junction bases left unmatched: 9. Germline CDR1 is SGHTA and CDR2 is FQGNSA. The chain's CDR3 is CASSLPTSGSSTDTQYF. CDR3 nucleotide sequence: TGTGCCAGCAGCCTCCCTACTAGCGGGAGTTCCACAGATACGCAGTATTTT.

The table lists this clonotype with many counts. V is TRBV7-2 and J is TRBJ2-3, with a weak D call TRBD2 (5 bases). V shed 3 bases and J shed 2 bases, with 12 bases lying between them. The CDR3 extends over 15 amino acids. CDR1 is SGHTA, CDR2 FQGNSA, per germline. In nucleotides, the CDR3 is TGTGCCAGCAGCTTGGGAGCGGTTCACACAGATACGCAGTATTTT. Its protein product is CASSLGAVHTDTQYF. Full variable domain (remainder filled in from reference TRBV7-2 and TRBJ2-3): GAGVSQSPSNKVTEKGKDVELRCDPISGHTALYWYRQSLGQGLEFLIYFQGNSAPDKSGLPSDRFSAERTGGSVSTLTIQRTQQEDSAVYLCASSLGAVHTDTQYFGPGTRLTVL.

In this sample, this clonotype turned up a few times. The chain combines TRBV7-3 with TRBJ1-1; D is ambiguous. Germline V gene data show CDR1 as SGHTA and CDR2 as FQGTGA. V lost 6 bases and J lost 1, with 9 bases in between. The CDR3 covers 13 residues. The CDR3 coding sequence is TGTGCCAGCAGTACGGGGAGGAACACTGAAGCTTTCTTT. Amino acids: CASSTGRNTEAFF.

This clonotype turned up a few times. The V and J genes are TRBV11-1 and TRBJ2-1; 9 bases are shared with TRBD1. Per germline, CDR1 SGHAT and CDR2 FQDESV (reference sequence). CDR3 length: 15 amino acids. Trimming took 3 bases from V and 5 from J; bases not matched to a gene: 5. CDR3: CASSFATGGNNEQFF. CDR3 DNA: TGTGCCAGCAGCTTCGCGACAGGGGGAAACAATGAGCAGTTCTTC. The variable domain in full, completed from reference TRBV11-1 and TRBJ2-1, reads EAEVAQSPRYKITEKSQAVAFWCDPISGHATLYWYRQILGQGPELLVQFQDESVVDDSQLPKDRFSAERLKGVDSTLKIQPAELGDSAMYLCASSFATGGNNEQFFGPGTRLTVL.

The rearrangement links TRBV7-6 to TRBJ2-7; 8 bases match TRBD2. CDR1 is SGHVS and CDR2 is FNYEAQ in the germline V gene. The CDR3 length is 13 residues. The ends lost 6 bases at V and 3 bases at J; junction bases unmatched: 4. CDR3 protein: CASRLAEHYEQYF. In DNA form, the CDR3 reads TGTGCCAGCAGACTAGCGGAGCACTACGAGCAGTACTTC.

The CDR3 nucleotides are TGTGCCAGCAGTTATCGTGGTGGTGGGGGGCTTGGCAATGAGCAGTTCTTC. It specifies CASSYRGGGGLGNEQFF. The chain has TRBV6-2 or TRBV6-3 and TRBJ2-1; D tentatively fits TRBD1 or TRBD2 (6 bases each). This CDR3 is built from 17 residues. CDR1 is MNHEY, CDR2 SVGEGT, per germline. The V end lost 3 bases, the J end lost 6 bases, and 21 bases lay between the germline ends.

The chain links TRBV5-1 to TRBJ1-5; D perhaps matches TRBD1 (6 bases). The CDR3 has 14 residues. Germline loops: CDR1 SGHRS, CDR2 YFSETQ. The ends were cut back, 1 base at V and 5 bases at J, with 10 bases in the middle. CDR3 protein: CASSLIQGDQPQHF. The CDR3 DNA reads as TGCGCCAGCAGCTTGATACAGGGCGATCAGCCCCAGCATTTT.

DNA for the CDR3: TGTGCCAGCAGTTTATTTCGGGGGAATGGCTACACCTTC. Its protein is CASSLFRGNGYTF. The chain employs TRBV27 and TRBJ1-2, with a possible D match to TRBD1 (5 bases). V lost 1 base, J lost 6 bases, and 9 bases lay in between. CDR3 length equals 13 residues. Per germline, CDR1 MNHEY and CDR2 SMNVEV (reference sequence).

The J gene is TRBJ1-5, the V gene TRBV4-2; D is ambiguous. Germline loops: CDR1 LGHNA, CDR2 YNFKEQ. The CDR3 spans 17 residues. V was pared by 1 base and J by 2 bases, with 15 bases between. CDR3 bases: TGTGCCAGCAGCCAAGGAGAGGGCAGTGCGGGCAATCAGCCCCAGCATTTT. It yields the protein CASSQGEGSAGNQPQHF.

This clonotype was counted a few times. The CDR3 sequence is CASSETVWRGETQYF. CDR3 nucleotide sequence: TGTGCCAGCAGTGAAACCGTGTGGAGAGGAGAGACCCAGTACTTC. The chain has TRBV2 and TRBJ2-5; D is unclear. Germline V gene lookup returns CDR1 SNHLY and CDR2 FYNNEI. This CDR3 spans 15 amino acids. V was cut by 2 bases and J by 4 bases, with 14 bases left in between.

This clonotype was observed a single time. The J gene is TRBJ2-3, the V gene TRBV6-1; 10 bases match TRBD2. The CDR3 sequence is 15 residues long. V lost 6 bases and J lost 2; bases outside the gene matches: 5. CDR1 MNHNS and CDR2 SASEGT come from the germline V gene. The CDR3 loop is CASRRTSGYTDTQYF. CDR3 nucleotide sequence: TGTGCCAGCAGGAGGACTAGCGGATACACAGATACGCAGTATTTT.

There are a few counts of this clonotype. The chain links TRBV10-2 to TRBJ1-1; a possible D gene is TRBD1 (5 bases). This CDR3 region has 13 residues. Germline V gene data show CDR1 as WSHSY and CDR2 as SAAADI. Trimming removed 10 bases from V and 0 bases from J, with 12 bases in between. In DNA form, the CDR3 reads TGCGCCACCCGGGCGACAGTGAACACTGAAGCTTTCTTT. Its translation: CATRATVNTEAFF.

This clonotype was recorded at least ten times. V is TRBV7-2 and J is TRBJ2-7; no clear D gene. The CDR3 has 13 residues. V lost 5 bases, J lost 0 bases, and 8 bases lay in between. Germline lookup yields CDR1 SGHTA and CDR2 FQGNSA. CDR3: CASSRGSSYEQYV. CDR3 bases: TGTGCCAGCAGCCGCGGTAGCTCCTACGAGCAGTACGTC.

The chain combines TRBV12-3 or TRBV12-4 with TRBJ1-4, with 9 bases matching TRBD1. Germline trimming cut 5 bases from V and 7 bases from J; bases unmatched to any gene: 11. The CDR3 loop spans 16 amino acids. The CDR3 DNA reads TGTGCCAGCAGTCAAGAACGGACAGGGGCGGGTGAAAAACTGTTTTTT. Protein sequence: CASSQERTGAGEKLFF.

The rearrangement uses TRBV5-4 and TRBJ2-2; 8 nucleotides align to TRBD2. J lost 2 bases, V lost 4 bases, and 4 bases had no gene match. The CDR3 is 15 amino acids. CDR1 and CDR2 from the germline V gene are SGHNT and YYREEE (reference sequence). CDR3: CASSNGLANTGELFF. CDR3 nucleotides: TGTGCCAGCAGCAACGGACTAGCCAACACCGGGGAGCTGTTTTTT.